This T cell receptor (beta chain) was sequenced for a study of blood T cells in healthy people across ages. Overall study: About one barcoded TCR beta cDNA was captured per two T cells. Whole-study findings and limits: Long-lived donors carried more naive CD4+ cells and greater diversity than aged donors. The percentage of naive T cells correlated strongly with TCR beta diversity.

V gave up 2 bases and J gave up 0 bases, with 9 bases separating them. CDR3 length equals 15 residues. CDR1 and CDR2 from the germline V gene are SGHTA and FQGNSA. It was with a sample-barcoded 5' primer and a J-beta primer mix that a second PCR of roughly 7 to 12 cycles was run. In TCRdb, the 5' RACE reads were re-called with MiXCR into one record per CDR3 protein. The data hold hundreds of thousands of distinct CDR3 sequences, with about 53% observed a single time. This clonotype was observed at least ten times. Its antigen is undetermined. Each sample provided at least 5 micrograms of extracted total RNA.

The sample taken for sequencing was blood. The sequence derives from a man older than 75 in good health. The chain recombines TRBV7-2 with TRBJ2-3; D might be TRBD2 (5 bases). The CDR3 DNA reads TGTGCCAGCAGCTTAACGGGATCTAGCACAGATACGCAGTATTTT. Encoded protein: CASSLTGSSTDTQYF.